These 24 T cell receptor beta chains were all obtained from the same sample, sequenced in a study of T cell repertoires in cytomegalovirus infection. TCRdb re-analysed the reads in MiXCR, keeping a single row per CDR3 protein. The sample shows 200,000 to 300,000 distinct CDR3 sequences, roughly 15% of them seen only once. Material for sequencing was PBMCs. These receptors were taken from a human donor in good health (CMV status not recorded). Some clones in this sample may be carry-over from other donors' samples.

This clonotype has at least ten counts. CDR3 sequence (DNA): TGTGCCAGCCGCCCTATCCCGGTGAACACTGAAGCTTTCTTT. It encodes CASRPIPVNTEAFF. This chain joins TRBV6-2 or TRBV6-3 and TRBJ1-1; D remains unclear. The V end lost 8 bases, the J end lost 0 bases, and 13 bases lay between the germline ends. Germline CDR1 and CDR2: MNHEY and SVGEGT. The CDR3 is made up of 14 amino acids.

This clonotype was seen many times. The CDR3 coding sequence is TGTGCCAGCAGTTCAGACCCAGGGGTTCGGGGAGAGACCCAGTACTTC. The encoded protein is CASSSDPGVRGETQYF. This chain joins TRBV6-1 and TRBJ2-5; D is possibly TRBD1 (6 bases). Trimming took off 5 bases at V and 4 bases at J, with 20 bases between the two ends. The CDR3 is 16 residues long. Germline V lookup: CDR1 MNHNS, CDR2 SASEGT.

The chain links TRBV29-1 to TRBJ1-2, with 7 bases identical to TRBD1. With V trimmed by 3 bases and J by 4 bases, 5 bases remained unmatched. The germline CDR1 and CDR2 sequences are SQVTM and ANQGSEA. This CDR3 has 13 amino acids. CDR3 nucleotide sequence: TGCAGCGTTGACGGGGGACAGATCTATGGCTACACCTTC. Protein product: CSVDGGQIYGYTF.

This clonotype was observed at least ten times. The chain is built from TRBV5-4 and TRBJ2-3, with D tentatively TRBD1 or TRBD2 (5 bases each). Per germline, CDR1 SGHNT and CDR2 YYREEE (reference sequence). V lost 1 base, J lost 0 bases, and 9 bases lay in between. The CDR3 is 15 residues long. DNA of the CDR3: TGTGCCAGCAGCTTGTGGGGACCGAGCACAGATACGCAGTATTTT. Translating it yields CASSLWGPSTDTQYF.

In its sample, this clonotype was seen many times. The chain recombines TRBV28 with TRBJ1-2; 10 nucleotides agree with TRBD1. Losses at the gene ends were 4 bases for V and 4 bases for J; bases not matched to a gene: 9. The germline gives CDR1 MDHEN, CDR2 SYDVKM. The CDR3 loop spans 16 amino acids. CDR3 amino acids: CASSSPGTGALYGYTF. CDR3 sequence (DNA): TGTGCCAGCAGTTCACCCGGGACAGGGGCGCTCTATGGCTACACCTTC.

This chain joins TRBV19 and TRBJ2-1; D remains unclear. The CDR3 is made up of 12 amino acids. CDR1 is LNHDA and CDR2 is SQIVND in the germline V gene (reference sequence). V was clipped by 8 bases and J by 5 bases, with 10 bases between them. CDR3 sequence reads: CASARTDNEQFF. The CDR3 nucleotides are TGTGCCAGTGCCCGGACGGACAATGAGCAGTTCTTC.

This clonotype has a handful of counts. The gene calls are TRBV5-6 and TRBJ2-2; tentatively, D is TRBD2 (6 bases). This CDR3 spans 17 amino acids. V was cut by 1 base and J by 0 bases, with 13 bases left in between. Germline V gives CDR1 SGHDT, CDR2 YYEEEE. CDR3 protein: CASSLFSSAANTGELFF. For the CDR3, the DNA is TGTGCCAGCAGCTTGTTCTCTAGCGCCGCGAACACCGGGGAGCTGTTTTTT.

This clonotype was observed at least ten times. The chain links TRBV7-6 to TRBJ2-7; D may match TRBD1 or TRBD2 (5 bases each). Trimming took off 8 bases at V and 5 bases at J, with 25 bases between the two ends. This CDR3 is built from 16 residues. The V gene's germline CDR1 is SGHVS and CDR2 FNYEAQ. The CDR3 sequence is CASSLWARGAGDEQYF. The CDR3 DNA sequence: TGTGCCAGCTCCCTGTGGGCGAGGGGCGCCGGGGACGAGCAGTACTTC. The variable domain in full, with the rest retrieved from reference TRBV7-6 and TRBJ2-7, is GAGVSQSPRYKVTKRGQDVALRCDPISGHVSLYWYRQALGQGPEFLTYFNYEAQQDKSGLPNDRFSAERPEGSISTLTIQRTEQRDSAMYRCASSLWARGAGDEQYFGPGTRLTVT.

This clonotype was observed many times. For the CDR3, the DNA is TGCAGTGCCCCGAGGGCGACGGGAGGGGTCACCGGGGAGCTGTTTTTT. Translated, it gives CSAPRATGGVTGELFF. The chain recombines TRBV20-1 with TRBJ2-2; 8 bases fit TRBD2. The CDR3 consists of 16 residues. V was clipped by 6 bases and J by 4 bases; unmatched bases: 13. CDR1 DFQATT and CDR2 SNEGSKA come from the germline V gene (reference sequence).

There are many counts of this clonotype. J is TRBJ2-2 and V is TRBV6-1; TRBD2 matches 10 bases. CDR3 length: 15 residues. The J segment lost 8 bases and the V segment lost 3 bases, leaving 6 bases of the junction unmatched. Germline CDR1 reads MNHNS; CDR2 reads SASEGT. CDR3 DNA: TGTGCCAGCAGTGACGCAGCGGGGGGGCCTGGGGAGCTGTTTTTT. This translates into CASSDAAGGPGELFF.

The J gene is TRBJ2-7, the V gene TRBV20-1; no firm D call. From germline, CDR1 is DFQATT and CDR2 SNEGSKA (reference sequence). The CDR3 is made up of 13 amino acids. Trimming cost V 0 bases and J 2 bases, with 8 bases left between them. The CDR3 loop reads CSARDRRTYEQYF. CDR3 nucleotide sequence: TGCAGTGCTAGAGATCGACGGACCTACGAGCAGTACTTC.

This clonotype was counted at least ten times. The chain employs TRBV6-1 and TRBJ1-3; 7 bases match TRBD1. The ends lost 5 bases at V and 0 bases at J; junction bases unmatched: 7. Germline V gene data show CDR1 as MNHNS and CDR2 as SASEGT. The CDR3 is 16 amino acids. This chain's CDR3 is CASSLGQRNSGNTIYF. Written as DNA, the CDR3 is TGTGCCAGCAGTTTGGGACAGCGTAACTCTGGAAACACCATATATTTT.

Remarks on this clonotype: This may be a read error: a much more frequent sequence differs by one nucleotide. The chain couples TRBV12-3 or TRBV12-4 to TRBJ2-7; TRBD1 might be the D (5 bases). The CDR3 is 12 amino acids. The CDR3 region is CTSSPRDPEQYF. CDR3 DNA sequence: TGTACCAGCAGCCCCAGGGATCCCGAGCAGTACTTC.

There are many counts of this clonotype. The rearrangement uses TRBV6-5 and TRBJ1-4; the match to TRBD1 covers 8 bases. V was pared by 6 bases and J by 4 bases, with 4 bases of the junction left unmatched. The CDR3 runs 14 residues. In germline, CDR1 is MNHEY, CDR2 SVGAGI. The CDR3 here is CASSYRGGNEKLFF. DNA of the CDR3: TGTGCCAGCAGCTACAGGGGGGGTAATGAAAAACTGTTTTTT.

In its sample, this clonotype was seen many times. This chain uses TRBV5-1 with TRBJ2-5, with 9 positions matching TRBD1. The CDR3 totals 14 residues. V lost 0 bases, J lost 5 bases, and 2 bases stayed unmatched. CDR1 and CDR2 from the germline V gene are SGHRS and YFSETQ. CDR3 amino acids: CASSLDRGHETQYF. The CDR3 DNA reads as TGCGCCAGCAGCTTGGACAGGGGGCACGAGACCCAGTACTTC.

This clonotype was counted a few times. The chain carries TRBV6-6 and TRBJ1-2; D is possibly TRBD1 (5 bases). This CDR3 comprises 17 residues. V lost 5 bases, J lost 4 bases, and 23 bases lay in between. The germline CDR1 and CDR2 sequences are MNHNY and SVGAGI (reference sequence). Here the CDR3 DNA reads TGTGCCAGCAGTAGAGGGGCCTCTGAAGATCAAGTCTATGGCTACACCTTC. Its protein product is CASSRGASEDQVYGYTF.

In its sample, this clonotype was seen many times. This chain's CDR3 is CASSQSGTGKITPLHF. The DNA for the CDR3 is TGTGCCAGCAGCCAATCGGGGACAGGGAAAATTACACCCCTCCACTTT. The V and J genes are TRBV14 and TRBJ1-6; 9 positions agree with TRBD1. The length of the CDR3 is 16 residues. Germline V gene data show CDR1 as SGHDN and CDR2 as FVKESK. V was pared by 2 bases and J by 11 bases, with 10 bases of the junction left unmatched.

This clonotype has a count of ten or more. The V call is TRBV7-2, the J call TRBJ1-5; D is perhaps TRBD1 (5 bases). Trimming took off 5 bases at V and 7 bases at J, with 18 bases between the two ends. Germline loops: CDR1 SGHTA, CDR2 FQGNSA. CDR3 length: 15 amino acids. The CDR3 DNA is TGTGCCAGCAGCCAAGCCGCAGGGTGGGACCAGCCCCAGCATTTT. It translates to CASSQAAGWDQPQHF.

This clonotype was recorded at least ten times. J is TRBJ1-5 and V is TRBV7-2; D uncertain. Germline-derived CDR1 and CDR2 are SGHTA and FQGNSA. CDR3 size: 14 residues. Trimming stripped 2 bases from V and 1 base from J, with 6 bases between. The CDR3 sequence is CASSLKRSNQPQHF. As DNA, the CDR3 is TGTGCCAGCAGCTTAAAACGGAGCAATCAGCCCCAGCATTTT.

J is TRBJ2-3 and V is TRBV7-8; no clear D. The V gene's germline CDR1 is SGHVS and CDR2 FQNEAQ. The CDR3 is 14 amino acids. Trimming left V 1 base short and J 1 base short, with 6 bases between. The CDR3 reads CASSLDVRTDTQYF. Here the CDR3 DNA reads TGTGCCAGCAGCTTAGATGTCCGCACAGATACGCAGTATTTT.

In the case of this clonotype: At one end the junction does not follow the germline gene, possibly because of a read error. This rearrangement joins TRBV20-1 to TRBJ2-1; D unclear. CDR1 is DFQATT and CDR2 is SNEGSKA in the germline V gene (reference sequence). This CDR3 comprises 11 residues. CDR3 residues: CSAKSYNEQFF. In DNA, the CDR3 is TGCAGTGCTAAATCCTATAATGAGCAGTTCTTC.

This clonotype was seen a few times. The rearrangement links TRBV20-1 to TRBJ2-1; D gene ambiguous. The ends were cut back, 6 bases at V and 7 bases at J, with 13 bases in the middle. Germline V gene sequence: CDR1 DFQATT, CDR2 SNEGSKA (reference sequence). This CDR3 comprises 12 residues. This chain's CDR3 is CSAAPRANEQFF. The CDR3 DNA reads TGCAGTGCGGCCCCCAGAGCAAATGAGCAGTTCTTC.

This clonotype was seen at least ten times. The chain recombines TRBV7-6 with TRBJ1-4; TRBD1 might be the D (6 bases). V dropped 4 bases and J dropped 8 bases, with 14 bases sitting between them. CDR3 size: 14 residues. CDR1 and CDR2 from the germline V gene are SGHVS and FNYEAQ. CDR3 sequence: CASSSRDNREKLFF. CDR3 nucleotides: TGTGCCAGCAGCTCCCGGGACAATAGGGAAAAACTGTTTTTT.

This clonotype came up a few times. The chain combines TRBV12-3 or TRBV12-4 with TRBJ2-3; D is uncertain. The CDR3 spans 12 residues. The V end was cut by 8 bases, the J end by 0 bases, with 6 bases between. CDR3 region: CASLRSTDTQYF. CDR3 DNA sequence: TGTGCCAGCTTGCGGAGCACAGATACGCAGTATTTT.